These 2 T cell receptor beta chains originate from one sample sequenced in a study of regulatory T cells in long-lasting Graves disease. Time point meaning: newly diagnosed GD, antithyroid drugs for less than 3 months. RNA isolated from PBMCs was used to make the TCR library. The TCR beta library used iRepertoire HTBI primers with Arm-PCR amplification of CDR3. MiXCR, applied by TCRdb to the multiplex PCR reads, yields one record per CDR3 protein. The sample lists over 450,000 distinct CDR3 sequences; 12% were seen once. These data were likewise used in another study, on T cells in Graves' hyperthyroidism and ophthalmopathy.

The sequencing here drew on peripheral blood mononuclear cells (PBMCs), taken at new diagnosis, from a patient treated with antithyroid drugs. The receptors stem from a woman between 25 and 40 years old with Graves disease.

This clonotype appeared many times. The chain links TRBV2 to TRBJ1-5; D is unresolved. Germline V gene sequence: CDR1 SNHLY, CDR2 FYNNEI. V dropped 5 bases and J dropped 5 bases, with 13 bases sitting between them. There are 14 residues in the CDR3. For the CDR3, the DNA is TGTGCCAGCAGTAAGGGTGCTGGTCATCAGCCCCAGCATTTT. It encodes CASSKGAGHQPQHF.

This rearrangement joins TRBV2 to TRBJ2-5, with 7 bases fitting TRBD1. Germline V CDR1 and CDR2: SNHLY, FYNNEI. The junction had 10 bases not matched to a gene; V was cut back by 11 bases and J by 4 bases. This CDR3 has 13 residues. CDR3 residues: CAGRTTGVETQYF. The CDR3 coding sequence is TGTGCCGGACGAACAACAGGGGTAGAGACCCAGTACTTC. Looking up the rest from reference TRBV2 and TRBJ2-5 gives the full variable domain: EPEVTQTPSHQVTQMGQEVILRCVPISNHLYFYWYRQILGQKVEFLVSFYNNEISEKSEIFDDQFSVERPDGSNFTLKIRSTKLEDSAMYFCAGRTTGVETQYFGPGTRLLVL.